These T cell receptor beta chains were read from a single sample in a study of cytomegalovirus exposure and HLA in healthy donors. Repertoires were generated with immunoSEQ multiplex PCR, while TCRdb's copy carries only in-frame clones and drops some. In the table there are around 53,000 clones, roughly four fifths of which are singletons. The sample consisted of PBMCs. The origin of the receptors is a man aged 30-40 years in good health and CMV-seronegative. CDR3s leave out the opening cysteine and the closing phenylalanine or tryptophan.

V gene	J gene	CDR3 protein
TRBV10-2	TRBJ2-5	ASSEPRGGGGETQY
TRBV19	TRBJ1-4	ASSDLQAANEKLF
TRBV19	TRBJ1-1	ASTAGGRTEAF
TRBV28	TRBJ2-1	ASSLSDRGLGEQF
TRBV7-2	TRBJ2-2	ASSRDRGALSGELF
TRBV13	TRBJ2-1	ASSLATSPNSEQF
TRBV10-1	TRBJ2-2	ASSPQTANTGELF
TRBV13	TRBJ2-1	ASSLEDRAEQF
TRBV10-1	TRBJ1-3	ASSGQGAGNTIY
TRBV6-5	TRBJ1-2	ASSPTGVGGYP
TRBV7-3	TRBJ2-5	ASSGGSQETQY
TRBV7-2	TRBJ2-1	ASSPRQGRKNEQF
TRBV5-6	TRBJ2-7	ASSFRAGGGVSYEQY
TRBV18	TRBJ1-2	ASSPSLQGGYGYT
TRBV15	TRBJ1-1	ATSRDNSGSEAF
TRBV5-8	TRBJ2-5	ASSLGEETQY
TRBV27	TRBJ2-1	ASSLAIWGDNEQF
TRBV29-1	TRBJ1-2	SVEQVYGYT
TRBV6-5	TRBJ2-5	ASSYSSARETQY
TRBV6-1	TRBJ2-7	ASIEGQGYEQY
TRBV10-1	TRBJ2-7	ASSESNAAYEQY
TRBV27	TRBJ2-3	ASSRRTSQITDTQY
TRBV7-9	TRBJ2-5	ASSLGSGAEETQY
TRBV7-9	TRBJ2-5	ASSPFETQY
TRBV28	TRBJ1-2	ASSSGIYGYT
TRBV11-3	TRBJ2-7	ASSLDRLAATYEQY
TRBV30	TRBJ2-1	AWRATGLLGWDEQF
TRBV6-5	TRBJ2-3	ASRTGHLSTDTQY
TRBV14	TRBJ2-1	ASSQESYYNEQF
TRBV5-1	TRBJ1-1	ASSLAGTGGTEAF
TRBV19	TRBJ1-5	ASQLGNQPQH
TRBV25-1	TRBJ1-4	ASQKQGATNEKLF
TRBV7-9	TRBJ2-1	ASSSRDRGHSEQF
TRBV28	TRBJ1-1	ASTRQGFGEAF
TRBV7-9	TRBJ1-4	ASSFVGQGAREKLF
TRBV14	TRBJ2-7	ASSPWTGTYEQY
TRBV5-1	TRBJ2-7	ASSSGQGPYEQY
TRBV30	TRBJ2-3	AWSRGGGTDTQY
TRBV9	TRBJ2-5	ASSEGTSGLQETQY
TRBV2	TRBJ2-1	ASRNTGTSPYNEQF
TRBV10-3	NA	ATRLAGAREQY
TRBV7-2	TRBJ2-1	ASSLGGLAGVTYNEQF
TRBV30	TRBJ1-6	AWSEGLYNSPLH